Sequencing of this TCR beta chain was carried out in a study of response to subunit inactivated influenza vaccine. Many counts were recorded for this clonotype. Its antigen is still unknown. The junction does not match germline at one end; this may be a read error. TCRdb reanalysed the RT-PCR reads using MiXCR and keeps one entry per CDR3 protein. The sample yields under 550,000 distinct CDR3 sequences, 7.6% seen once. Germline CDR1 reads SGHRS; CDR2 reads YFSETQ. The CDR3 is 14 residues long. Study conclusions and caveats: Only a handful of new T cells, the authors suggested, are recruited with each seasonal influenza vaccination.

This receptor was taken from a man between 50 and 75 years old who received an inactivated influenza vaccine. This specimen consisted of PBMCs from blood, obtained around 2 years after vaccination. This sequence joins TRBV5-1 and TRBJ2-7; 8 nucleotides match TRBD1. The CDR3, as DNA: TGTGCCAGCAGCTCCGGGACAGGCTCCTACGAGCAGTACTTC. Protein sequence: CASSSGTGSYEQYF.